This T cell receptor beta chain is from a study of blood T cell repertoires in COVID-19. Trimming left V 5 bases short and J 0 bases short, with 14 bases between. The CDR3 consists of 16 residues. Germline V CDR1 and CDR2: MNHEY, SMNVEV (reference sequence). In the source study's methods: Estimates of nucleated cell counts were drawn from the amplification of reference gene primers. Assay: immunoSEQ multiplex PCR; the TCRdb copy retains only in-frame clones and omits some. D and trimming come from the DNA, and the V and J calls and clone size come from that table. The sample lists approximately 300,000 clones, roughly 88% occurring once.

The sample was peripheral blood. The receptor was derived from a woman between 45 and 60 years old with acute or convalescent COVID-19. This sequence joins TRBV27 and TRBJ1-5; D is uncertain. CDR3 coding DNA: TGTGCCAGCAGTACCCTCGGGGTAGATAGCAATCAGCCCCAGCATTTT. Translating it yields CASSTLGVDSNQPQHF.